This TCR beta chain appears in the sequencing data of a study of T-cell reconstitution after alpha-beta-depleted transplantation in children. Germline-derived CDR1 and CDR2 are LGHNA and YNFKEQ. The CDR3 has 15 residues. V shed 6 bases and J shed 1 base, with 14 bases lying between them. Unique molecular identifiers tagged the TCRbeta library. TCRdb redid the calling of the PCR reads with MiXCR, one entry per CDR3 protein. Of roughly 500,000 distinct CDR3 sequences in the sample, roughly 33% were seen once. V and J are TRBV4-2 and TRBJ2-3; no firm D call. Specimen: PBMCs from the stem cell graft donor, collected from the stem cell graft. The clonotype comes from a human donor who donated a stem cell graft to a child with aplastic anemia. CDR3 nucleotides: TGTGCCAGCAGTCCCGCCGACGCGGGCACAGATACGCAGTATTTT. Encoded protein: CASSPADAGTDTQYF.